Described below is a single TCR beta chain sequence and its context. Its antigen is unidentified. CDR1 is ENHRY and CDR2 is SYGVKD in the germline V gene. The CDR3 runs 16 residues. Trimming removed 1 base at V and 2 bases at J, with 13 bases between. The CD4+ fraction was divided into a CD45RA+ naive subset and a CD45RA-negative memory subset. This sample is part of a study of shared clonotypes between healthy human individuals. Whole-study context: Contributing individuals were a couple of females and a few males aged 18 to 49.

Overall study results and limits: Generally, estimated richness proved larger in naive subsets than it did in memory subsets. Around 4.7% of naive CD4 clonotypes were shared across a handful of donors.

Here immunoSEQ multiplex PCR was the method, and the copy in TCRdb shows in-frame clones only, minus some. Of 2 million to 2.5 million clones in the sample, approximately 96% are singletons; the top ten hold roughly 0.13%. The clonotype comes from a man aged 18-30 years in good health. Material for sequencing was naive CD4+ T cells sorted from blood. Subset described: CD45RA+ positively selected. The chain is built from TRBV10-3 and TRBJ2-3; TRBD1 is a possible D gene (5 bases). The CDR3 DNA follows: TGTGCCATCAGTGAGTTCCGTCAGGGATTCACAGATACGCAGTATTTT. Protein sequence: CAISEFRQGFTDTQYF.